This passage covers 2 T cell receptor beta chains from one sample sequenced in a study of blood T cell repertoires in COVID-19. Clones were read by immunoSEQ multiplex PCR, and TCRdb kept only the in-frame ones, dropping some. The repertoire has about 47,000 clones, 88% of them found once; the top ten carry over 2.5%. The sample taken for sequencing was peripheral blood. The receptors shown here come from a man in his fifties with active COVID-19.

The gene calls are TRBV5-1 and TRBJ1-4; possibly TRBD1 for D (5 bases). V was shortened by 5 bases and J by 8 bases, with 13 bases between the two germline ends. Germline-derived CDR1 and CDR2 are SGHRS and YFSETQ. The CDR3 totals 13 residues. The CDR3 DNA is TGCGCCAGCAGGACAGAGCTAGGGGAAAAACTGTTTTTT. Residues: CASRTELGEKLFF.

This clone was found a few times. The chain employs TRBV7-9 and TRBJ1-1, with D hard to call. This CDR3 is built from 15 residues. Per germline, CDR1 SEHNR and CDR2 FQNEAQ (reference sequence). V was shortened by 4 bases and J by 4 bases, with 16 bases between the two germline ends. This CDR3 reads CASSSLTGEGTEAFF. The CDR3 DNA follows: TGTGCCAGCAGCTCCCTGACCGGGGAGGGCACTGAAGCTTTCTTT.